The 26 T cell receptor beta chains below come from one sample, sequenced in a study of cytomegalovirus exposure and HLA in healthy donors. PCR amplification relied on 60 Vbeta primers (plus 13 Jbeta primers). TCRdb keeps only in-frame clones here, not all; method: immunoSEQ multiplex PCR. The data show more than 85,000 clones, around 87% seen once. Specimen: PBMCs. These receptors came from a man aged 35-49 years in good health and CMV-seronegative.

The V and J genes are TRBV6-1 and TRBJ1-4, with a possible D match to TRBD1 (5 bases). Germline CDR1 is MNHNS and CDR2 is SASEGT. The CDR3 length is 17 residues. V shed 0 bases and J shed 1 base, with 12 bases lying between them. The CDR3 region has the DNA TGTGCCAGCAGTGAAGCTTCGGGGGAGGTAACTAATGAAAAACTGTTTTTT. It specifies CASSEASGEVTNEKLFF.

The J gene is TRBJ2-3, the V gene TRBV4-1; D possibly corresponds to TRBD2 (5 bases). Germline V gives CDR1 MGHRA, CDR2 YSYEKL. The V and J ends lost 0 bases and 0 bases respectively, with 13 bases between them. The CDR3 sequence is 17 residues long. CDR3 in amino acids: CASSQDWGASSTDTQYF. CDR3 nucleotides: TGCGCCAGCAGCCAAGATTGGGGAGCTTCTAGCACAGATACGCAGTATTTT.

This clone occurred a few times. This chain connects TRBV5-1 to TRBJ2-5; 9 nucleotides match TRBD1. Germline CDR1 and CDR2: SGHRS and YFSETQ. After removal of 3 bases from V and 5 bases from J, the junction contained 8 bases not matched to a gene. The CDR3 runs to 15 residues. The CDR3 loop is CASSYTPGTGETQYF. CDR3 DNA: TGCGCCAGCAGCTACACCCCCGGGACAGGGGAGACCCAGTACTTC. The variable domain in full, completed from reference TRBV5-1 and TRBJ2-5, reads KAGVTQTPRYLIKTRGQQVTLSCSPISGHRSVSWYQQTPGQGLQFLFEYFSETQRNKGNFPGRFSGRQFSNSRSEMNVSTLELGDSALYLCASSYTPGTGETQYFGPGTRLLVL.

The chain joins TRBV19 to TRBJ1-1, with D hard to call. This CDR3 has 13 amino acids. Trimming took 5 bases from V and 0 from J, leaving 7 bases between them. Germline lookup yields CDR1 LNHDA and CDR2 SQIVND (reference sequence). CDR3 amino acids: CASSLQLNTEAFF. The CDR3 DNA follows: TGTGCCAGTAGTCTACAGTTGAACACTGAAGCTTTCTTT.

The chain uses TRBV29-1 and TRBJ2-1; tentative D call: TRBD1 (6 bases). Between the trimmed V and J ends, which lost 4 bases and 0 bases, there was a span of 10 bases. Germline values: CDR1 SQVTM, CDR2 ANQGSEA. The CDR3 loop spans 14 amino acids. Written as DNA, the CDR3 is TGCAGCGTTGTTCAGGGGATCTCCTACAATGAGCAGTTCTTC. Translated: CSVVQGISYNEQFF.

This rearrangement joins TRBV5-1 to TRBJ1-1, with TRBD1 matching 7 bases. Trimming at V came to 0 bases and at J to 5 bases, leaving 4 bases not matched to a gene. Germline CDR1 reads SGHRS; CDR2 reads YFSETQ. This CDR3 is 14 amino acids long. The CDR3 here is CASSLVQGRTEAFF. The CDR3, as DNA: TGCGCCAGCAGCTTGGTACAGGGGCGAACTGAAGCTTTCTTT.

The chain links TRBV4-2 to TRBJ1-2; 11 bases agree with TRBD1. CDR1 is LGHNA, CDR2 YNFKEQ, per germline. This CDR3 spans 17 amino acids. V was pared by 0 bases and J by 7 bases, with 10 bases of the junction left unmatched. The CDR3 sequence: CASSQDERTGGRFGYTF. DNA for the CDR3: TGTGCCAGCAGCCAAGACGAGAGGACAGGGGGCCGGTTTGGCTACACCTTC.

The V call is TRBV5-4, the J call TRBJ2-1; unclear D gene. This CDR3 is built from 12 residues. CDR1 SGHNT and CDR2 YYREEE come from the germline V gene (reference sequence). The germline V and J ends were trimmed by 0 bases and 10 bases, with 8 bases remaining between them. The CDR3: CASSLGPGEQFF. The CDR3 nucleotides are TGTGCCAGCAGCTTGGGACCCGGGGAGCAGTTCTTC.

This clone appeared once. V gene TRBV10-3 combines with J gene TRBJ1-2; unclear D gene. Trimming cost V 1 base and J 4 bases, with 10 bases left between them. CDR3 size: 14 residues. Germline-derived CDR1 and CDR2 are ENHRY and SYGVKD. Here the CDR3 DNA reads TGTGCCATCAGTGAGTTGGAGGGAGGCTATGGCTACACCTTC. Translated: CAISELEGGYGYTF.

V usage is TRBV18 and J usage is TRBJ2-5; no clear D gene. Per germline, CDR1 KGHSH and CDR2 LQKENI. V lost 1 base, J lost 1 base, and 7 bases lay in between. The CDR3 loop spans 14 amino acids. CDR3 bases: TGTGCCAGCTCACCACGGCCCCGCCAAGAGACCCAGTACTTC. Translated: CASSPRPRQETQYF. The full variable domain, in which reference TRBV18 and TRBJ2-5 provide the parts outside the CDR3, is NAGVMQNPRHLVRRRGQEARLRCSPMKGHSHVYWYRQLPEEGLKFMVYLQKENIIDESGMPKERFSAEFPKEGPSILRIQQVVRGDSAAYFCASSPRPRQETQYFGPGTRLLVL.

About this clone: Other DNA sequences from this sample encode an identical CDR3 as well. The chain is built from TRBV30 and TRBJ2-1; D is unclear. Trimming stripped 3 bases from V and 5 bases from J, with 8 bases between. CDR1 is GTSNPN, CDR2 SVGIG, per germline (reference sequence). This CDR3 is built from 12 residues. The CDR3 here is CAWSPSNNEQFF. The CDR3 nucleotides read TGTGCCTGGAGCCCATCCAACAATGAGCAGTTCTTC.

The CDR3 reads CASKASGIYNEQFF. CDR3 sequence (DNA): TGTGCCAGCAAGGCTAGCGGAATTTACAATGAGCAGTTCTTC. The V and J genes are TRBV28 and TRBJ2-1, with 7 positions matching TRBD2. V trimming: 7 bases; J trimming: 4 bases; junction bases outside the gene matches: 7. Germline assignment: CDR1 MDHEN and CDR2 SYDVKM. The CDR3 loop spans 14 amino acids.

The rearrangement joins TRBV7-6 to TRBJ1-3; D is unresolved. The CDR3 runs 16 residues. Germline values: CDR1 SGHVS, CDR2 FNYEAQ. Trimming took 4 bases from V and 0 from J, leaving 13 bases between them. CDR3 coding DNA: TGTGCCAGCAGCTCGTCACCCACCGGCTCTGGAAACACCATATATTTT. Encoded protein: CASSSSPTGSGNTIYF.

The chain is built from TRBV6-5 and TRBJ1-2; D perhaps matches TRBD1 (5 bases). CDR1 and CDR2 (germline): MNHEY, SVGAGI. This CDR3 contains 12 residues. The V end lost 8 bases, the J end lost 5 bases, and 12 bases lay between the germline ends. The CDR3 nucleotides read TGTGCCAGCTCCCGCGGGGGGTATGGCTACACCTTC. Encoded protein: CASSRGGYGYTF.

The gene calls are TRBV12-5 and TRBJ1-4; D might be TRBD1 (5 bases). Trimming removed 7 bases at V and 8 bases at J, with 20 bases between. Germline-derived CDR1 and CDR2 are LGHNT and FRNRAP. The CDR3 length is 15 residues. CDR3 residues: CASARFRGGREKLFF. The CDR3 DNA is TGTGCTAGTGCCCGCTTCCGGGGGGGGAGGGAAAAACTGTTTTTT.

A few counts support this clone. The V gene is TRBV27, the J gene TRBJ1-5, with 10 bases aligning to TRBD1. CDR1 and CDR2 (germline): MNHEY, SMNVEV (reference sequence). This CDR3 has 15 residues. The V and J ends lost 5 bases and 6 bases, in that order; junction bases with no gene match: 7. CDR3 DNA sequence: TGTGCCAGCAGTACATACGGGACAGGGGTTCAGCCCCAGCATTTT. Translation: CASSTYGTGVQPQHF.

The chain links TRBV4-1 to TRBJ2-3; D might be TRBD2 (6 bases). The length of the CDR3 is 16 residues. The V and J ends lost 4 bases and 2 bases respectively, with 16 bases between them. The V gene's germline CDR1 is MGHRA and CDR2 YSYEKL. Written as DNA, the CDR3 is TGCGCCAGCAGCCCTAGGGACTCGGCAACCACAGATACGCAGTATTTT. Translating gives CASSPRDSATTDTQYF.

This chain links TRBV25-1 with TRBJ1-5; D call uncertain. With 4 bases removed from V and 2 bases from J, the gap between germline ends came to 12 bases. Germline-derived CDR1 and CDR2 are MGHDK and SYGVNS. The CDR3 extends over 15 amino acids. The CDR3 region has the DNA TGTGCCAGCAGTGGGGCCGAAAAGGGCAATCAGCCCCAGCATTTT. Protein: CASSGAEKGNQPQHF.

In this sample, this clone turned up a few times. The rearrangement links TRBV6-6 to TRBJ2-5; D not certain. CDR1 is MNHNY and CDR2 is SVGAGI in the germline V gene (reference sequence). V lost 2 bases and J 4 bases, leaving 14 bases between the germline ends. This CDR3 spans 15 amino acids. The chain's CDR3 is CASSYGLPGRETQYF. CDR3 nucleotides: TGTGCCAGCAGTTACGGTCTCCCCGGTAGAGAGACCCAGTACTTC.

J is TRBJ2-1 and V is TRBV5-1; 10 bases agree with TRBD1. This CDR3 has 13 residues. With V trimmed by 7 bases and J by 7 bases, 5 bases remained unmatched. Germline CDR1 SGHRS, CDR2 YFSETQ. CDR3 bases: TGCGCCAGCCAAGGGACAGGGGCAAATGAGCAGTTCTTC. Its protein product is CASQGTGANEQFF.

This clone appeared once. The rearrangement links TRBV4-2 to TRBJ1-4, with 8 positions matching TRBD1. The length of the CDR3 is 16 residues. The germline V gene encodes CDR1 LGHNA and CDR2 YNFKEQ. With V trimmed by 0 bases and J by 4 bases, 4 bases remained unmatched. This CDR3 reads CASSQERDRLNEKLFF. The CDR3 DNA follows: TGTGCCAGCAGCCAAGAAAGGGACAGGCTTAATGAAAAACTGTTTTTT.

The chain has TRBV9 and TRBJ1-2, with 10 bases fitting TRBD1. Germline trimming cut 3 bases from V and 11 bases from J; bases unmatched to any gene: 4. This CDR3 has 12 residues. CDR1 is SGDLS, CDR2 YYNGEE, per germline. CDR3: CASSARTGGYTF. The CDR3 DNA reads TGTGCCAGCAGCGCCCGGACAGGGGGATACACCTTC.

The CDR3 region is CASSLQARSETQYF. CDR3 coding DNA: TGTGCCAGCAGCTTGCAGGCCCGAAGTGAGACCCAGTACTTC. The chain links TRBV5-6 to TRBJ2-5, with D hard to call. The CDR3 length is 14 residues. V dropped 1 base and J dropped 5 bases, with 12 bases sitting between them. Germline loops: CDR1 SGHDT, CDR2 YYEEEE. The full variable domain, rest sourced from reference TRBV5-6 and TRBJ2-5, is DAGVTQSPTHLIKTRGQQVTLRCSPKSGHDTVSWYQQALGQGPQFIFQYYEEEERQRGNFPDRFSGHQFPNYSSELNVNALLLGDSALYLCASSLQARSETQYFGPGTRLLVL.

The V gene is TRBV10-3, the J gene TRBJ1-1, with 7 nucleotides matching TRBD1. CDR1 and CDR2 (germline): ENHRY, SYGVKD. Germline trimming cut 6 bases from V and 0 bases from J; bases unmatched to any gene: 13. The CDR3 sequence is 17 residues long. The CDR3 nucleotides read TGTGCCATCAGAGCATCACAGGGGAGGAACCTGAACACTGAAGCTTTCTTT. Translated: CAIRASQGRNLNTEAFF.

J is TRBJ1-2 and V is TRBV6-5, with TRBD1 matching over 8 bases. The CDR3 is made up of 16 amino acids. The trim removed 0 bases at V and 12 bases at J, leaving 15 bases unmatched. Per the germline V gene, CDR1 is MNHEY and CDR2 is SVGAGI. The CDR3 loop is CASSYSWGSRGQQNTF. The CDR3 coding sequence is TGTGCCAGCAGTTACTCGTGGGGGTCCAGGGGGCAACAGAACACCTTC.

This chain connects TRBV19 to TRBJ1-2; unclear D gene. V was cut by 4 bases and J by 2 bases, with 11 bases left in between. The germline V gene has CDR1 LNHDA and CDR2 SQIVND (reference sequence). The CDR3 runs 14 residues. DNA for the CDR3: TGTGCCAGTAGTAGAGGGATGAGGAACTATGGCTACACCTTC. It specifies CASSRGMRNYGYTF.